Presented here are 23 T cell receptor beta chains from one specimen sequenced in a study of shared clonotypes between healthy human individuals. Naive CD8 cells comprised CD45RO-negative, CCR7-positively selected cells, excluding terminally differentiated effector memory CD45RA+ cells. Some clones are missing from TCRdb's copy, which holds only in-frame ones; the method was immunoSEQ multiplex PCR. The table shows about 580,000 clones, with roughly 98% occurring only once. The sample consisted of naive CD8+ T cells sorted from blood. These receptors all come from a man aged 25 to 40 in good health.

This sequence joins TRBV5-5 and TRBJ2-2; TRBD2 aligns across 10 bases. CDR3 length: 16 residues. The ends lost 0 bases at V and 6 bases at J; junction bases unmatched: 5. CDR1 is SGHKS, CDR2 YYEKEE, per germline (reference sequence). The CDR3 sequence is CASSLAQGLAAGELFF. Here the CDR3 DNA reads TGTGCCAGCAGCTTGGCCCAAGGACTAGCGGCCGGGGAGCTGTTTTTT.

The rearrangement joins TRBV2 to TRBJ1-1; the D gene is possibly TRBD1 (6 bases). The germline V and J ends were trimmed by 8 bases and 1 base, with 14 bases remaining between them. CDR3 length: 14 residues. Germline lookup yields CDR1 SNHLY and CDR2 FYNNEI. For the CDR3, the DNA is TGTGCCAGCTCCTTCGGGGGGCCGAACACTGAAGCTTTCTTT. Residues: CASSFGGPNTEAFF.

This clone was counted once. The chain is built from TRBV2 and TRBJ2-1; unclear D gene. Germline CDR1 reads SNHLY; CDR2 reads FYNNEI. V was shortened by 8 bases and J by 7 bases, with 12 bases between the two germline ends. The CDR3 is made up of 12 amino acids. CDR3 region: CASAYGGNEQFF. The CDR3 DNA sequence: TGTGCCAGCGCTTACGGTGGGAATGAGCAGTTCTTC. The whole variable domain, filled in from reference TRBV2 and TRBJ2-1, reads EPEVTQTPSHQVTQMGQEVILRCVPISNHLYFYWYRQILGQKVEFLVSFYNNEISEKSEIFDDQFSVERPDGSNFTLKIRSTKLEDSAMYFCASAYGGNEQFFGPGTRLTVL.

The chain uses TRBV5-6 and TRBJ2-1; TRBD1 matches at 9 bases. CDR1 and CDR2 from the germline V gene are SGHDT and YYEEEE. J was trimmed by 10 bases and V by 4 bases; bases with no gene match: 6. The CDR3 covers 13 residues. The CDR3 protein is CASSGDRAWEQFF. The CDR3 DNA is TGTGCCAGCAGCGGGGACAGGGCGTGGGAGCAGTTCTTC.

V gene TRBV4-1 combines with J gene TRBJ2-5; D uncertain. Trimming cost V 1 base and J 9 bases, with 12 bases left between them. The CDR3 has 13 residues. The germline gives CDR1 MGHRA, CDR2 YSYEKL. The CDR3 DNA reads TGCGCCAGCAGCCAAGGACAAAATGGGGCCCAGTACTTC. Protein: CASSQGQNGAQYF.

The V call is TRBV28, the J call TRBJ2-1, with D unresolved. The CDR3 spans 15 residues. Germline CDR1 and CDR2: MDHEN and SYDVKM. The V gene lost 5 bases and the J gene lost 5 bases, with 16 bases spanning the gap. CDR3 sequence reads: CASSPEASSHNEQFF. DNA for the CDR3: TGTGCCAGCAGTCCCGAAGCTAGTTCCCACAATGAGCAGTTCTTC. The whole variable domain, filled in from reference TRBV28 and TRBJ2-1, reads DVKVTQSSRYLVKRTGEKVFLECVQDMDHENMFWYRQDPGLGLRLIYFSYDVKMKEKGDIPEGYSVSREKKERFSLILESASTNQTSMYLCASSPEASSHNEQFFGPGTRLTVL.

CDR3 DNA: TGTGCCAGCAGTTTTATCGGCGGAGCCTACGAGCAGTACTTC. Protein sequence: CASSFIGGAYEQYF. The chain recombines TRBV28 with TRBJ2-7; D gene uncertain. Germline CDR1 reads MDHEN; CDR2 reads SYDVKM. This CDR3 has 14 amino acids. Trimming pared 3 bases from V and 2 bases from J, leaving 11 bases between.

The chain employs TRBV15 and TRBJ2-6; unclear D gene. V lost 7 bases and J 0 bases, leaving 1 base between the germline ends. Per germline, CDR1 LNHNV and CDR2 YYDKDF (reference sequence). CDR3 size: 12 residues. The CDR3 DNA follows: TGTGCCACCACCTCTGGGGCCAACGTCCTGACTTTC. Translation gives CATTSGANVLTF.

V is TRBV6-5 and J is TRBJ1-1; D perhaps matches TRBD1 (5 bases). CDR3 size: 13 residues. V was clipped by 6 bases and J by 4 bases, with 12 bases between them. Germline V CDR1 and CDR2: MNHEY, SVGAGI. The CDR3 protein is CASSYQGSTEAFF. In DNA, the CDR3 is TGTGCCAGCAGCTATCAGGGTTCCACTGAAGCTTTCTTT.

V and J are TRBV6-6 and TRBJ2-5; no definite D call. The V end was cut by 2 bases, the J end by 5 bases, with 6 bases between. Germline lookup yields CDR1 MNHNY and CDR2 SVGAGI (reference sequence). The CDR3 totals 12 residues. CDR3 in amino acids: CASSYLEETQYF. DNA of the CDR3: TGTGCCAGCAGTTACCTGGAGGAGACCCAGTACTTC.

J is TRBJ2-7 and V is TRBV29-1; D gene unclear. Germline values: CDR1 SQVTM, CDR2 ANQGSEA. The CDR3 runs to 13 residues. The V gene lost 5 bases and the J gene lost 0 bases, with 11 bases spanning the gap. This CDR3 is CSVPRPGSYEQYF. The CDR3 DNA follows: TGCAGCGTTCCGAGACCGGGCTCCTACGAGCAGTACTTC.

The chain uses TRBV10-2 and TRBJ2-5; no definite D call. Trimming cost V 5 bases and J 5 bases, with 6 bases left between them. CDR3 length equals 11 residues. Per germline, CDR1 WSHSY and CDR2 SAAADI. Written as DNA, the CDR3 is TGCGCCAGCAGTCCCGGTGAGACCCAGTACTTC. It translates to CASSPGETQYF.

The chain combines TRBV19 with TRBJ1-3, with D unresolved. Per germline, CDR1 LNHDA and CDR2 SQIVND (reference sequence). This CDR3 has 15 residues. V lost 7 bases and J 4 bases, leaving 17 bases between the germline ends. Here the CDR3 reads CASNSGTLGGNTIYF. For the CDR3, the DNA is TGTGCCAGTAATTCCGGCACCCTCGGCGGAAACACCATATATTTT.

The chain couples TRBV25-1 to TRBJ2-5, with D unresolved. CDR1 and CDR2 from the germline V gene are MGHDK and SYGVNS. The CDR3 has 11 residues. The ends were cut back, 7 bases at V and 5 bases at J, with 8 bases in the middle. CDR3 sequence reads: CASISSETQYF. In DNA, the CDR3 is TGTGCCAGCATTTCTTCGGAGACCCAGTACTTC.

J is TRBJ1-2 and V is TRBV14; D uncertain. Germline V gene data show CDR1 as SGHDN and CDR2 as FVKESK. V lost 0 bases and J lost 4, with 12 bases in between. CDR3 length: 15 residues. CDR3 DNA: TGTGCCAGCAGCCAAGAAGGCCCTGGTCTCTATGGCTACACCTTC. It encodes CASSQEGPGLYGYTF. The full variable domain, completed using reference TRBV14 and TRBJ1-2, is EAGVTQFPSHSVIEKGQTVTLRCDPISGHDNLYWYRRVMGKEIKFLLHFVKESKQDESGMPNNRFLAERTGGTYSTLKVQPAELEDSGVYFCASSQEGPGLYGYTFGSGTRLTVV.

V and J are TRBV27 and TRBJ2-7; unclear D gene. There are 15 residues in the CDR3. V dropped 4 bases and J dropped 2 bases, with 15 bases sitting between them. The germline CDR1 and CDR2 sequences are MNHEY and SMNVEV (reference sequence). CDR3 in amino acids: CASSYFGGPTYEQYF. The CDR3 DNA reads TGTGCCAGCAGTTATTTCGGCGGTCCGACCTACGAGCAGTACTTC.

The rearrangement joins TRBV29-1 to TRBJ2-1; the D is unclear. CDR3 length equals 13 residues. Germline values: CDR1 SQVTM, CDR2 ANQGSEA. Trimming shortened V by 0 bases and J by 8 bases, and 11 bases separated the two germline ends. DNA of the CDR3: TGCAGCGTTGAAGATCGTTTCCGCCATGAGCAGTTCTTC. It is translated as CSVEDRFRHEQFF.

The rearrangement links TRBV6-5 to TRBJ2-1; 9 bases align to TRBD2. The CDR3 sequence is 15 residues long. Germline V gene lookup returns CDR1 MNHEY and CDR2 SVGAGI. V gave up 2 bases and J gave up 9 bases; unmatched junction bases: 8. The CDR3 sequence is CASSYRAGGVREQFF. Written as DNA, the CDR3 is TGTGCCAGCAGTTACCGGGCGGGAGGGGTCCGTGAGCAGTTCTTC.

The CDR3 here is CASSQAHRGGYTEAFF. Here the CDR3 DNA reads TGCGCCAGCAGCCAAGCCCACCGGGGGGGGTACACTGAAGCTTTCTTT. The genes are TRBV4-1 and TRBJ1-1, with D perhaps TRBD1 (5 bases). Germline values: CDR1 MGHRA, CDR2 YSYEKL. Trimming shortened V by 1 base and J by 3 bases, and 15 bases separated the two germline ends. The CDR3 has 16 residues.

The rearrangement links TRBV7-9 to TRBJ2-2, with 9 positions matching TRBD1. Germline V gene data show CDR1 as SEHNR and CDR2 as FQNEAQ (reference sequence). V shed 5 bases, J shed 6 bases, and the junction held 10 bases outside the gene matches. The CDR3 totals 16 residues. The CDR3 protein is CASSGNRGRSAGELFF. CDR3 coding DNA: TGTGCCAGCAGCGGAAACAGGGGGCGCTCAGCCGGGGAGCTGTTTTTT.

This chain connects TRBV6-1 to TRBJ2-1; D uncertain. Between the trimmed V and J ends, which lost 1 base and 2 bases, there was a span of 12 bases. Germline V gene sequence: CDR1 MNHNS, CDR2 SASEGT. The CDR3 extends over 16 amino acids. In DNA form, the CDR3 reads TGTGCCAGCAGTGAAGTTTCGCTCCCTCCCTACAATGAGCAGTTCTTC. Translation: CASSEVSLPPYNEQFF.

CDR3 nucleotides: TGTGCCAGCAAAAAGTCCCGGGGCGAGCAGTACTTC. Encoded protein: CASKKSRGEQYF. The rearrangement links TRBV6-1 to TRBJ2-7, with a tentative D call TRBD2 (5 bases). V lost 7 bases to trimming and J lost 6 bases, with 13 bases between them. The CDR3 is 12 residues long. In germline, CDR1 is MNHNS, CDR2 SASEGT.

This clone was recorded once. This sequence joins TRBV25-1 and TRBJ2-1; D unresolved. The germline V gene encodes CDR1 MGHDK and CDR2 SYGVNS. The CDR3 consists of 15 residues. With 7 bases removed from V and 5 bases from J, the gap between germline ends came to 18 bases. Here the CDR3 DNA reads TGTGCCAGCATCGAAGGGTTAGTGATGAACAATGAGCAGTTCTTC. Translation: CASIEGLVMNNEQFF.